This is a list of T cell receptor beta chains from one sample in a study of blood T cell repertoires in COVID-19. Profiled with immunoSEQ multiplex PCR; TCRdb holds only in-frame clones, not every one. Among some 130,000 clones listed, less than 90% were seen once. The sequenced material came from PBMCs or T cells enriched from blood (not recorded which). Every receptor here comes from a woman aged 50 to 60 who had recovered from COVID-19. The CDR3 runs from the conserved cysteine through the conserved F or W. D genes are given only for firm matches. Only part of the rows carry a size: once, few, many, or a class if the clone is expanded.

j_call v_call d_call clone_size cdr3_aa cdr3_nt
TRBJ2-1 TRBV3-1/TRBV3-2 TRBD1 NA CASSQVGTGVHEQFF TGTGCCAGCAGCCAAGTAGGGACAGGGGTTCATGAGCAGTTCTTC
TRBJ1-1 TRBV7-9 NA NA CASSPRVQNTEAFF TGTGCCAGCAGCCCCCGGGTCCAGAACACTGAAGCTTTCTTT
TRBJ2-7 TRBV15 NA once CATSGSGTTLPYEQYF TGTGCCACCAGCGGATCCGGGACAACTTTACCCTACGAGCAGTACTTC
TRBJ1-1 TRBV7-9 NA NA CASSFTQGNTEAFF TGTGCCAGCAGCTTTACACAGGGGAACACTGAAGCTTTCTTT
TRBJ1-1 TRBV5-5 NA NA CASSLDGSVNTEAFF TGTGCCAGCAGCTTGGACGGAAGCGTTAACACTGAAGCTTTCTTT
TRBJ1-2 TRBV4-1 TRBD1 NA CASSQYRQGGNYGYTF TGCGCCAGCAGCCAATACCGACAGGGTGGGAACTATGGCTACACCTTC
TRBJ2-2 TRBV3-1/TRBV3-2 TRBD1 NA CASSQLPGQGFPGELFF TGTGCCAGCAGCCAACTCCCGGGACAGGGTTTTCCCGGGGAGCTGTTTTTT
TRBJ1-6 TRBV5-1 NA NA CASSSDTVNSPLHF TGCGCCAGCAGCTCGGACACAGTCAATTCACCCCTCCACTTT
TRBJ2-7 TRBV21-1 NA NA CASSKVLAGLYEQYF TGTGCCAGCAGCAAAGTTCTAGCGGGGTTGTACGAGCAGTACTTC
TRBJ1-2 TRBV19 NA NA CASSIWSTNYGYTF TGTGCCAGTAGTATTTGGAGTACTAACTATGGCTACACCTTC
TRBJ1-1 TRBV5-1 TRBD1 few CASSNAGGTEAFF TGCGCCAGCAGTAACGCAGGGGGCACTGAAGCTTTCTTT
TRBJ2-2 TRBV24-1 NA NA CATSDPRGITGELFF TGTGCCACCAGTGACCCCCGCGGTATAACCGGGGAGCTGTTTTTT
TRBJ1-6 TRBV18 NA NA CASSRSGGSTRNPNSPLHF TGTGCCAGCTCCCGCAGTGGGGGGAGCACCCGAAACCCGAATTCACCCCTCCACTTT
TRBJ1-5 TRBV5-6 NA NA CASSFRWQDNQPQHF TGTGCCAGCAGCTTCCGGTGGCAGGACAATCAGCCCCAGCATTTT
TRBJ2-1 TRBV5-1 TRBD2 few CASSYGGLANNEQFF TGCGCCAGCAGCTACGGGGGACTAGCGAACAATGAGCAGTTCTTC
TRBJ2-3 TRBV5-4 TRBD2 once CASSLTAGGHRTQYF TGTGCCAGCAGCTTGACAGCGGGGGGGCACCGGACGCAGTATTTT
TRBJ1-2 TRBV7-9 NA NA CASSFQGGYGYTF TGTGCCAGCAGTTTTCAGGGCGGCTATGGCTACACCTTC
TRBJ1-2 TRBV6-5 TRBD1 NA CASSYRGLSNYGYTF TGTGCCAGCAGTTACAGGGGGCTCTCTAACTATGGCTACACCTTC
TRBJ2-1 TRBV7-9 TRBD2 few CASSPTSGGAGEQFF TGTGCCAGCAGCCCGACTAGCGGGGGGGCGGGTGAGCAGTTCTTC
TRBJ1-1 TRBV11-3 NA NA CASSFDWREAFF TGTGCCAGCAGCTTTGATTGGAGGGAAGCTTTCTTT
TRBJ2-1 TRBV5-4 TRBD2 NA CASSPGGLAGLVNEQFF TGTGCCAGCAGCCCGGGAGGACTAGCGGGGTTGGTGAATGAGCAGTTCTTC
TRBJ1-2 TRBV4-3 TRBD1 NA CASSQERTGGEDGYTF TGCGCCAGCAGCCAAGAACGGACAGGGGGAGAAGATGGCTACACCTTC
TRBJ2-7 TRBV18 TRBD2 NA CASSRAGGNSYEQYF TGTGCCAGCTCACGAGCGGGGGGCAACTCCTACGAGCAGTACTTC
TRBJ1-1 TRBV4-3 NA NA CASKKQLNTEAFF TGCGCCAGCAAAAAACAACTGAACACTGAAGCTTTCTTT
TRBJ2-1 TRBV3-1/TRBV3-2 TRBD1 NA CASSQERFGTGRNNEQFF TGTGCCAGCAGCCAAGAGCGTTTCGGGACAGGGCGAAACAATGAGCAGTTCTTC
TRBJ2-1 TRBV19 TRBD2 NA CASQSGGSYNEQFF TGTGCCAGCCAATCGGGGGGGTCCTACAATGAGCAGTTCTTC
TRBJ2-2 TRBV19 NA NA CASSITLAGELFF TGTGCCAGTAGTATTACTCTGGCCGGGGAGCTGTTTTTT
TRBJ2-5 TRBV5-8 NA NA CASSLSRLGGQETQYF TGTGCCAGCAGCTTGTCCCGACTAGGCGGCCAAGAGACCCAGTACTTC
TRBJ2-1 TRBV24-1 TRBD1 NA CATSDPGQGVNEQFF TGTGCCACCAGTGACCCGGGACAGGGGGTGAATGAGCAGTTCTTC
TRBJ1-6 TRBV7-3 NA NA CASRRDTTSNSPLHF TGTGCCAGCAGACGGGACACGACGTCTAATTCACCCCTCCACTTT
TRBJ2-5 TRBV4-1 NA NA CASSQVSGETQYF TGCGCCAGCAGCCAAGTCTCCGGGGAGACCCAGTACTTC
TRBJ1-5 TRBV28 NA once CASSFKVGQPQHF TGTGCCAGCAGTTTTAAGGTCGGGCAGCCCCAGCATTTT
TRBJ1-1 TRBV5-1 NA NA CASSLATFVNTEAFF TGCGCCAGCAGCTTGGCCACTTTTGTGAACACTGAAGCTTTCTTT
TRBJ2-3 TRBV7-9 TRBD2 few CASSKPGTSGLLFDTQYF TGTGCCAGCAGCAAACCCGGGACTAGCGGACTACTTTTCGATACGCAGTATTTT
TRBJ1-1 TRBV5-1 TRBD1 NA CASSLARDSVEAFF TGCGCCAGCAGCTTGGCCCGGGACAGCGTCGAAGCTTTCTTT
TRBJ1-4 TRBV19 NA few CASIGRTRGGEKLFF TGTGCCAGTATCGGACGGACCCGGGGGGGTGAAAAACTGTTTTTT
TRBJ1-5 TRBV27 TRBD1 NA CASSQWTGSNQPQHF TGTGCCAGCAGTCAATGGACAGGTAGCAATCAGCCCCAGCATTTT
TRBJ2-7 TRBV28 TRBD1 NA CASSSSGTGLYEQYF TGTGCCAGCAGTTCCTCCGGGACAGGGTTATACGAGCAGTACTTC
TRBJ1-2 TRBV19 NA NA CASSSERGGGYGYTF TGTGCCAGTAGTTCCGAACGGGGAGGAGGCTATGGCTACACCTTC
TRBJ1-3 TRBV3-1/TRBV3-2 TRBD1 NA CASSQRDSGNTIYF TGTGCCAGCAGCCAAAGGGACAGTGGAAACACCATATATTTT
TRBJ2-3 TRBV6-5 NA NA CASSYSRTPPDTQYF TGTGCCAGCAGTTACTCGCGTACCCCCCCAGATACGCAGTATTTT
TRBJ2-1 TRBV12-5 TRBD1 NA CASGWGTGGFDANEQFF TGTGCTAGTGGTTGGGGGACAGGGGGGTTTGATGCCAATGAGCAGTTCTTC
TRBJ2-5 TRBV13 TRBD2 NA CASSLGPTSGGETQYF TGTGCCAGCAGCTTAGGCCCGACTAGCGGGGGAGAGACCCAGTACTTC
TRBJ2-7 TRBV11-2 NA NA CASSFGQGQLYEQYF TGTGCCAGCAGCTTTGGTCAAGGACAGCTCTACGAGCAGTACTTC
TRBJ1-1 TRBV18 NA NA CASSPPVAGGTEAFF TGTGCCAGCTCACCACCTGTCGCGGGTGGCACTGAAGCTTTCTTT
TRBJ1-1 TRBV5-1 NA NA CASSLVASGNTEAFF TGCGCCAGCAGCTTGGTGGCTTCAGGGAACACTGAAGCTTTCTTT
TRBJ2-7 TRBV19 NA NA CASSEHPYEQYF TGTGCCAGTAGTGAACACCCCTACGAGCAGTACTTC
TRBJ2-2 TRBV5-1 NA NA CASSSSPQGPGELFF TGCGCCAGCAGCTCATCACCCCAGGGGCCCGGGGAGCTGTTTTTT
TRBJ2-3 TRBV7-2 TRBD2 NA CASLGGLAGGTDTQYF TGTGCCAGCCTAGGTGGGCTAGCGGGGGGGACGGATACGCAGTATTTT
TRBJ1-5 TRBV19 NA few CASSIADIGNQPQHF TGTGCCAGTAGTATAGCGGACATAGGGAATCAGCCCCAGCATTTT
TRBJ1-5 TRBV7-2 TRBD1 NA CASRQGANQPQHF TGTGCCAGCAGACAGGGGGCGAATCAGCCCCAGCATTTT